The following is a T cell receptor beta chain sequence with its context. This specimen belongs to a study of blood T cell repertoires in COVID-19. Study summary: The samples span acute and convalescent COVID-19 from the United States, Italy and Spain. The analysed material was cDNA or gDNA that came from T cells, B-cell-depleted T cells, or PBMCs.

The CDR3 sequence is 14 residues long. CDR1 is SQVTM, CDR2 ANQGSEA, per germline. The V gene end was trimmed by 6 bases and the J gene end by 0 bases; junction bases not matched to a gene: 7. In the source study's methods: Nucleated cell number was recorded as an estimate derived from reference gene primer amplification. The data were produced by immunoSEQ multiplex PCR, yet TCRdb's version contains in-frame clones alone and is incomplete. V, J and clone size are those of that table, while D and trimming were read from the DNA. Of approximately 220,000 clones detected, around 86% appear once; the ten largest clones hold roughly 4.5%.

This chain uses TRBV29-1 with TRBJ1-1; 7 bases align to TRBD1. The sequence came from a man in his fifties with acute or convalescent COVID-19. The sequenced sample was peripheral blood. The CDR3, as DNA: TGCAGCGTAAAAGAACAGGGGATGAACACTGAAGCTTTCTTT. Its protein is CSVKEQGMNTEAFF.